This TCR beta chain was found in a study of T-cell memory formation after mild COVID-19. On the study more broadly: In these data, TCR clusters were largely donor specific. Study-level results: CD4+ contracting clones were mainly CM and EM; CD8+ ones, EMRA.

The CDR3 extends over 15 amino acids. Germline V gives CDR1 LGHNA, CDR2 YNFKEQ. Unmatched junction bases numbered 13, after V lost 4 bases and J lost 10 bases. TCRdb re-called the 5' RACE reads with MiXCR, one entry per CDR3 protein. The data contain 210,000 or so distinct CDR3 sequences, more than 25% of them seen just once; the ten biggest clones take up over 9.5%. Comments on this clonotype: The antigen is not known.

This receptor was identified in an adult woman who had mild COVID-19 (a few samples of this study predate the infection). Cell type and time point are not known. Sequenced input: PBMCs or a T cell subset sorted from them (not recorded which). The chain combines TRBV4-2 with TRBJ2-1; 7 bases line up with TRBD2. CDR3 loop: CASSPGLVVFGEQFF. The CDR3 DNA reads TGTGCCAGCAGCCCTGGACTAGTCGTTTTCGGGGAGCAGTTCTTC.